Shown below are 13 T cell receptor beta chains from a single sample sequenced in a study of shared clonotypes between healthy human individuals. Sequencing used immunoSEQ multiplex PCR; TCRdb keeps in-frame clones, though not all of them. This table has more than 1 million clones, around 78% appearing once. The sequencing sample was made of memory CD4+ T cells from PBMCs. Subset specified: CD45RA-negative fraction. The receptors derive from a young man in good health. Some clones in this sample may be carry-over from other donors' samples.

This CDR3 is CASSNQREKYF. The CDR3 region has the DNA TGTGCCAGCAGCAACCAGCGGGAAAAGTACTTC. The chain uses TRBV7-8 and TRBJ2-7; 7 bases line up with TRBD2. V trimming: 5 bases; J trimming: 11 bases; junction bases outside the gene matches: 6. The CDR3 spans 11 residues. Looked up from germline, CDR1 is SGHVS and CDR2 is FQNEAQ.

The CDR3 nucleotides are TGCGCCAGCAGCTTGGTATATGGCCACGAGCAGTACTTC. It translates to CASSLVYGHEQYF. This chain links TRBV5-1 with TRBJ2-7; no reliable D call. The CDR3 runs to 13 residues. Germline CDR1 is SGHRS and CDR2 is YFSETQ. Deletions cut 0 bases from V and 5 bases from J, with 9 bases between.

The chain uses TRBV5-8 and TRBJ2-7; 11 nucleotides line up with TRBD2. The CDR3 runs to 16 residues. V lost 1 base and J lost 3; bases outside the gene matches: 6. CDR1 and CDR2 from the germline V gene are SGHTS and YDEGEE. The CDR3 sequence: CASSLFYGTSGYEQYF. DNA for the CDR3: TGTGCCAGCAGCTTGTTTTACGGGACTAGCGGCTACGAGCAGTACTTC.

The chain recombines TRBV27 with TRBJ1-1, with TRBD1 matching over 11 bases. In germline, CDR1 is MNHEY, CDR2 SMNVEV (reference sequence). V was pared by 5 bases and J by 5 bases, with 7 bases of the junction left unmatched. The CDR3 runs 15 residues. CDR3: CASSKDRGPGTEAFF. The CDR3 DNA reads TGTGCCAGCAGTAAGGACAGGGGGCCGGGAACTGAAGCTTTCTTT.

This rearrangement joins TRBV18 to TRBJ2-7, with D perhaps matching TRBD1 (5 bases). Trimming took 1 base from V and 2 from J, leaving 6 bases between them. The germline V gene has CDR1 KGHSH and CDR2 LQKENI. The CDR3 sequence is 13 residues long. CDR3 nucleotide sequence: TGTGCCAGCTCACCACAACAGGCCTACGAGCAGTACTTC. This codes for CASSPQQAYEQYF.

The chain employs TRBV11-2 and TRBJ2-7, with 7 bases matching TRBD2. With 11 bases clipped from V and 7 bases from J, the junction kept 5 bases outside the gene matches. In germline, CDR1 is SGHAT, CDR2 FQNNGV. The CDR3 has 10 amino acids. CDR3 protein: CAVGTTEQYF. CDR3 nucleotide sequence: TGTGCCGTCGGGACTACTGAGCAGTACTTC. Looking up the rest from reference TRBV11-2 and TRBJ2-7 gives the full variable domain: EAGVAQSPRYKIIEKRQSVAFWCNPISGHATLYWYQQILGQGPKLLIQFQNNGVVDDSQLPKDRFSAERLKGVDSTLKIQPAKLEDSAVYLCAVGTTEQYFGPGTRLTVT.

This chain joins TRBV11-3 and TRBJ2-1, with D perhaps assigned TRBD1 or TRBD2 (5 bases each). The CDR3 contains 12 residues. Deletions cut 5 bases from V and 10 bases from J, with 12 bases between. Germline V lookup: CDR1 SGHNT, CDR2 YENEEA. The CDR3 region is CASSPEGTEQFF. In DNA, the CDR3 is TGTGCCAGCAGCCCCGAGGGGACCGAGCAGTTCTTC.

The rearrangement links TRBV2 to TRBJ2-2; TRBD2 matches 10 bases. The CDR3 covers 22 residues. The J segment lost 0 bases and the V segment lost 4 bases, leaving 20 bases of the junction unmatched. Germline CDR1 SNHLY, CDR2 FYNNEI. CDR3 in DNA: TGTGCCAGCAGTGGATTTCTAGGGGTCGGGCTAGCGGGGGTCCCGAACACCGGGGAGCTGTTTTTT. This encodes CASSGFLGVGLAGVPNTGELFF. Combining the CDR3 with reference TRBV2 and TRBJ2-2 gives the whole variable domain EPEVTQTPSHQVTQMGQEVILRCVPISNHLYFYWYRQILGQKVEFLVSFYNNEISEKSEIFDDQFSVERPDGSNFTLKIRSTKLEDSAMYFCASSGFLGVGLAGVPNTGELFFGEGSRLTVL.

This rearrangement joins TRBV30 to TRBJ2-6; the D gene is possibly TRBD1 (5 bases). V was clipped by 0 bases and J by 0 bases, with 15 bases between them. The CDR3 covers 18 residues. Germline V lookup: CDR1 GTSNPN, CDR2 SVGIG (reference sequence). The CDR3 region is CAWSVDQGSYSGANVLTF. The CDR3 DNA is TGTGCCTGGAGTGTAGACCAGGGTTCATACTCTGGGGCCAACGTCCTGACTTTC.

In the case of this clone: Other DNA sequences from this sample encode an identical CDR3 as well. The chain couples TRBV18 to TRBJ1-4; D ambiguous. The CDR3 has 13 amino acids. Germline V gene sequence: CDR1 KGHSH, CDR2 LQKENI. V lost 0 bases and J 6 bases, leaving 5 bases between the germline ends. CDR3 sequence: CASSPPSDEKLFF. The CDR3 bases are TGTGCCAGCTCACCACCGTCAGATGAAAAACTGTTTTTT.

This sequence joins TRBV27 and TRBJ2-1; the D is unclear. The CDR3 is made up of 13 amino acids. Germline V lookup: CDR1 MNHEY, CDR2 SMNVEV (reference sequence). With 3 bases removed from V and 9 bases from J, the gap between germline ends came to 12 bases. The CDR3, as DNA: TGTGCCAGCAGTTTTTCTGGATGGGTTGAGCAGTTCTTC. It yields the protein CASSFSGWVEQFF.

CDR3 in DNA: TGCGCCAGCAGCTTGCTCGGCGGGAGGGTGGTAGATACGCAGTATTTT. It is translated as CASSLLGGRVVDTQYF. This chain links TRBV5-1 with TRBJ2-3, with 9 bases that match TRBD2. This CDR3 has 16 amino acids. The V gene's germline CDR1 is SGHRS and CDR2 YFSETQ. The trim removed 1 base at V and 5 bases at J, leaving 8 bases unmatched.

The CDR3 sequence is CSVDSAGGGTEAFF. In DNA form, the CDR3 reads TGCAGCGTTGATAGCGCGGGGGGTGGCACTGAAGCTTTCTTT. This chain joins TRBV29-1 and TRBJ1-1, with TRBD1 as a possible D gene (5 bases). Trimming took off 3 bases at V and 4 bases at J, with 15 bases between the two ends. The length of the CDR3 is 14 residues. The germline gives CDR1 SQVTM, CDR2 ANQGSEA. Using reference TRBV29-1 and TRBJ1-1 for the parts outside the CDR3, the full variable domain is SAVISQKPSRDICQRGTSLTIQCQVDSQVTMMFWYRQQPGQSLTLIATANQGSEATYESGFVIDKFPISRPNLTFSTLTVSNMSPEDSSIYLCSVDSAGGGTEAFFGQGTRLTVV.